This record concerns one T cell receptor (beta chain) sequence. The assay was immunoSEQ multiplex PCR, and TCRdb's table has in-frame clones only and misses some. The sample lists about 100,000 clones; nearly 96% were seen once. The CDR3 extends over 14 amino acids. Trimming removed 6 bases at V and 1 base at J, with 12 bases between. Germline values: CDR1 MGHRA, CDR2 YSYEKL. This entry comes from a study of technical replicates of blood from four donors. The sequence came from a human donor in good health. The source material was T cells isolated from PBMCs. The chain joins TRBV4-1 to TRBJ1-1, with D uncertain. CDR3 residues: CASSMGSRNTEAFF. CDR3 nucleotides: TGCGCCAGCAGTATGGGGAGTAGGAACACTGAAGCTTTCTTT.